Sequencing of this T cell receptor beta chain was carried out in a study of graft-versus-host responses after intestinal transplantation. Study background: Recipients were given multivisceral, liver-intestinal, or isolated intestinal transplants. Every recipient had anti-thymocyte globulin induction and three to four years of tacrolimus plus steroids.

This clone occurred a few times. Its antigen is still unknown. This table comes from immunoSEQ multiplex PCR, and its TCRdb copy is limited to in-frame clones, with some not included. This table has almost 15,000 clones, approximately 70% appearing once. The CDR3 loop spans 13 amino acids. The V end was cut by 3 bases, the J end by 3 bases, with 6 bases between. The germline V gene has CDR1 SNHLY and CDR2 FYNNEI. Overall study results and limits: Graft-donor T cell macrochimerism coincided with high graft-versus-host to host-versus-graft clonal ratios in allografts. Detection of GvH clones occurred in recipient marrow, and some had their first appearance in ileum or blood.

Intraepithelial lymphocytes and lamina propria lymphocytes were released through processing of graft tissue. Sequenced here: ileum tissue, sampled around 99 weeks after intestinal transplantation. The rearrangement links TRBV2 to TRBJ2-1; perhaps TRBD1 as D (5 bases). The sequence was obtained from a human patient who received an intestinal transplant, so some T cells may come from the graft donor. The chain's CDR3 is CASSEQGYNEQFF. CDR3 nucleotide sequence: TGTGCCAGCAGTGAGCAGGGCTACAATGAGCAGTTCTTC.